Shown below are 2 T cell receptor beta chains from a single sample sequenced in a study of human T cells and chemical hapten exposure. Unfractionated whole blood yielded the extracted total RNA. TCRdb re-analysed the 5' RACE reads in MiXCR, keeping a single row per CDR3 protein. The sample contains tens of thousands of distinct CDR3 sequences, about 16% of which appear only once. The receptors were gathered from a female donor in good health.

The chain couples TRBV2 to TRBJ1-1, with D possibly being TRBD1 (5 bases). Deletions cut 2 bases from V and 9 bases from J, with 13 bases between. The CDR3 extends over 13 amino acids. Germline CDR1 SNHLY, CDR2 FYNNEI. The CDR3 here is CASSEKGAAKAFF. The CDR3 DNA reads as TGTGCCAGCAGTGAAAAAGGGGCGGCTAAAGCTTTCTTT.

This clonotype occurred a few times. The CDR3 bases are TGTGCCAGCAGCCAAGATAGCGGGAGCTGGTACGAGCAGTACTTC. It translates to CASSQDSGSWYEQYF. This sequence joins TRBV4-2 and TRBJ2-7, with TRBD2 matching 9 bases. The CDR3 runs to 15 residues. The V segment lost 0 bases and the J segment 4 bases; nucleotides outside the gene matches: 4. CDR1 LGHNA and CDR2 YNFKEQ come from the germline V gene.